This TCR beta chain originates from a study of blood T cell repertoires in COVID-19. Between the trimmed V and J ends, which lost 1 base and 0 bases, there was a span of 7 bases. The CDR3 covers 15 residues. CDR1 and CDR2 (germline): LGHDT, YNNKEL (reference sequence). Measured with immunoSEQ multiplex PCR; TCRdb has only the in-frame clones, and not every one. The data contain about 210,000 clones, 84% of them seen just once; the ten biggest clones take up roughly 8.7%. The receptor comes from a man over 45 with active or convalescent COVID-19. The V gene is TRBV3-1 (or the pseudogene TRBV3-2), the J gene TRBJ1-3; D call uncertain. Sequencing used peripheral blood. The CDR3 DNA follows: TGTGCCAGCAGCCAAGGAACCAGCTCTGGAAACACCATATATTTT. Encoded protein: CASSQGTSSGNTIYF.